These 22 T cell receptor beta chains were sequenced from one sample in a study of shared clonotypes between healthy human individuals. Here immunoSEQ multiplex PCR was the method, and the copy in TCRdb shows in-frame clones only, minus some. The data contain 1.5 million to 2.5 million clones, less than 95% of them singletons. The naive CD8 subset, CD45RO-negative cells positively selected for CCR7, excluded terminally differentiated effector memory CD45RA+ cells. Material: naive CD8+ T cells sorted from blood. The receptors here all came from a man younger than 30 in good health.

About this clone: Other nucleotide sequences in the sample specify the same CDR3. The chain uses TRBV4-1 and TRBJ1-3; 7 nucleotides line up with TRBD1. The V segment lost 4 bases and the J segment 0 bases; nucleotides outside the gene matches: 3. The CDR3 extends over 15 amino acids. CDR1 and CDR2 (germline): MGHRA, YSYEKL. CDR3: CASSPDRASGNTIYF. For the CDR3, the DNA is TGCGCCAGCAGCCCAGACAGGGCCTCTGGAAACACCATATATTTT.

The V and J genes are TRBV29-1 and TRBJ2-3, with 9 bases lining up with TRBD2. CDR1 SQVTM and CDR2 ANQGSEA come from the germline V gene. CDR3 length: 19 amino acids. Trimming at V came to 3 bases and at J to 3 bases, leaving 19 bases not matched to a gene. CDR3 loop: CSVDLAGDESDTRTDTQYF. The CDR3 region has the DNA TGCAGCGTTGATTTAGCGGGAGATGAATCGGACACAAGGACAGATACGCAGTATTTT.

This chain links TRBV5-1 with TRBJ2-3; 10 bases map to TRBD2. The CDR3 is made up of 16 amino acids. After removal of 2 bases from V and 6 bases from J, the junction contained 9 bases not matched to a gene. From germline, CDR1 is SGHRS and CDR2 YFSETQ. CDR3 bases: TGCGCCAGCAGCTTCTGGCTAGCGGGGGCCCGCGATACGCAGTATTTT. Protein product: CASSFWLAGARDTQYF.

With regard to this clone: The sample holds other DNA sequences that translate to the same CDR3. The chain has TRBV6-5 and TRBJ2-2, with D perhaps matching TRBD2 (6 bases). Germline CDR1 MNHEY, CDR2 SVGAGI. CDR3 length equals 14 residues. Trimming stripped 2 bases from V and 5 bases from J, with 9 bases between. This chain's CDR3 is CASSYGGSTGELFF. CDR3 sequence (DNA): TGTGCCAGCAGTTACGGGGGGAGTACCGGGGAGCTGTTTTTT.

CDR3 in DNA: TGTGCCTGGAGTGGGGAAAGTAACTACGAGCAGTACTTC. Its translation: CAWSGESNYEQYF. The chain combines TRBV30 with TRBJ2-7; D gene uncertain. Germline values: CDR1 GTSNPN, CDR2 SVGIG (reference sequence). The CDR3 runs 13 residues. The V gene lost 1 base and the J gene lost 3 bases, with 10 bases spanning the gap.

Concerning this clone: Other DNA sequences within the sample encode an identical CDR3. The chain links TRBV28 to TRBJ2-5; 8 nucleotides align to TRBD1. Germline CDR1 reads MDHEN; CDR2 reads SYDVKM. V dropped 3 bases and J dropped 5; count of bases not matched to a gene: 5. This CDR3 contains 14 residues. The CDR3 loop is CASSFQGAGETQYF. As DNA, the CDR3 is TGTGCCAGCAGTTTCCAGGGGGCTGGGGAGACCCAGTACTTC.

The V call is TRBV29-1, the J call TRBJ2-2; 9 positions match TRBD1. Germline V CDR1 and CDR2: SQVTM, ANQGSEA. CDR3 size: 16 residues. V trimming: 3 bases; J trimming: 5 bases; junction bases outside the gene matches: 10. CDR3 nucleotide sequence: TGCAGCGTTGAGGGGGTGGGACAGGGCGGTACCGGGGAGCTGTTTTTT. Its protein product is CSVEGVGQGGTGELFF.

V usage is TRBV30 and J usage is TRBJ1-5, with unresolved D. The CDR3 runs to 10 residues. The V end lost 8 bases, the J end lost 6 bases, and 8 bases lay between the germline ends. The germline CDR1 and CDR2 sequences are GTSNPN and SVGIG (reference sequence). CDR3 loop: CAPRAQPQHF. The CDR3 DNA follows: TGTGCCCCCCGAGCTCAGCCCCAGCATTTT. Full variable domain (remainder filled in from reference TRBV30 and TRBJ1-5): SQTIHQWPATLVQPVGSPLSLECTVEGTSNPNLYWYRQAAGRGLQLLFYSVGIGQISSEVPQNLSASRPQDRQFILSSKKLLLSDSGFYLCAPRAQPQHFGDGTRLSIL.

In regard to this clone: A read error may explain this, as a much larger clone is one base away. This CDR3 is also generated by other DNA sequences in the sample. This chain links TRBV11-1 with TRBJ1-1, with no clear D. V was cut by 1 base and J by 3 bases, with 3 bases left in between. CDR3 length equals 12 residues. Germline V lookup: CDR1 SGHAT, CDR2 FQDESV (reference sequence). CDR3 nucleotide sequence: TGTGCCAGCAGCTTAGGGGACACTGAAGCTTTCTTT. This sequence encodes CASSLGDTEAFF.

This chain joins TRBV28 and TRBJ2-3; 7 positions agree with TRBD2. V dropped 4 bases and J dropped 8; count of bases not matched to a gene: 12. The CDR3 extends over 15 amino acids. Germline CDR1 is MDHEN and CDR2 is SYDVKM. The CDR3 loop is CASSWTRGPVGTQYF. The CDR3 DNA reads as TGTGCCAGCAGTTGGACTAGGGGCCCGGTGGGTACGCAGTATTTT.

The chain is built from TRBV7-9 and TRBJ2-1, with TRBD2 matching 9 bases. CDR1 and CDR2 (germline): SEHNR, FQNEAQ (reference sequence). The CDR3 runs 15 residues. J gave up 8 bases and V 5 bases, and 10 bases lay outside the gene matches. CDR3 coding DNA: TGTGCCAGCAGCCCGCCGGCGGGAGGGCCGGATGAGCAGTTCTTC. This codes for CASSPPAGGPDEQFF.

The V and J genes are TRBV18 and TRBJ2-7, with D unclear. The CDR3 consists of 15 residues. CDR1 and CDR2 from the germline V gene are KGHSH and LQKENI. Trimming took off 0 bases at V and 3 bases at J, with 12 bases between the two ends. CDR3 sequence (DNA): TGTGCCAGCTCACCACCTATCTCCTCGGACTACGAGCAGTACTTC. As protein: CASSPPISSDYEQYF.

The chain links TRBV6-1 to TRBJ1-2; maybe TRBD1 (6 bases). CDR1 is MNHNS, CDR2 SASEGT, per germline. V dropped 2 bases and J dropped 0 bases, with 10 bases sitting between them. This CDR3 region has 15 residues. CDR3 DNA: TGTGCCAGCAGTGAAAGACAGGCAGCTAACTATGGCTACACCTTC. Amino acids: CASSERQAANYGYTF.

V and J are TRBV4-1 and TRBJ2-7; D not resolved. Germline V gene lookup returns CDR1 MGHRA and CDR2 YSYEKL. V lost 2 bases to trimming and J lost 4 bases, with 12 bases between them. The CDR3 is made up of 14 amino acids. This CDR3 is CASSQQSGAYEQYF. CDR3 sequence (DNA): TGCGCCAGCAGCCAACAGTCCGGTGCATACGAGCAGTACTTC.

The chain carries TRBV28 and TRBJ2-5; no definite D call. Germline V lookup: CDR1 MDHEN, CDR2 SYDVKM. The V end lost 3 bases, the J end lost 5 bases, and 13 bases lay between the germline ends. CDR3 size: 14 residues. In DNA, the CDR3 is TGTGCCAGCAGTTTGGGCATAAGTGGTGAGACCCAGTACTTC. Translation: CASSLGISGETQYF.

The V call is TRBV28, the J call TRBJ2-7; tentative D call: TRBD1 (5 bases). This CDR3 has 13 residues. CDR1 is MDHEN, CDR2 SYDVKM, per germline. V was shortened by 5 bases and J by 7 bases, with 15 bases between the two germline ends. The CDR3 nucleotides read TGTGCCAGCAGTCTTAGACAGAGCCAAGAGCAGTACTTC. Protein sequence: CASSLRQSQEQYF.

On this clone itself: Within the sample, other DNA sequences also encode this same CDR3. The gene calls are TRBV6-1 and TRBJ1-5; possible D gene TRBD1, 5 bases. V was pared by 4 bases and J by 4 bases, with 8 bases between. Germline loops: CDR1 MNHNS, CDR2 SASEGT. The CDR3 totals 13 residues. In nucleotides, the CDR3 is TGTGCCAGCAGTGTCTGGGGGAATCAGCCCCAGCATTTT. Protein: CASSVWGNQPQHF.

This clone was detected only once. The rearrangement uses TRBV27 and TRBJ2-3; the D is unclear. The ends were cut back, 7 bases at V and 5 bases at J, with 13 bases in the middle. CDR1 is MNHEY, CDR2 SMNVEV, per germline (reference sequence). CDR3 length: 13 amino acids. CDR3 in DNA: TGTGCCAGCACTCTCTCGGGCGGAGATACGCAGTATTTT. It yields the protein CASTLSGGDTQYF.

V is TRBV6-5 and J is TRBJ2-5; no clear D gene. V gave up 5 bases and J gave up 5 bases, with 15 bases separating them. The CDR3 runs to 14 residues. CDR1 MNHEY and CDR2 SVGAGI come from the germline V gene. The CDR3 nucleotides read TGTGCCAGCAGTCCCACCGACGGGTTTGAGACCCAGTACTTC. Translating gives CASSPTDGFETQYF.

V usage is TRBV9 and J usage is TRBJ2-6; D uncertain. V gave up 3 bases and J gave up 0 bases, with 16 bases separating them. The CDR3 is 18 residues long. The germline CDR1 and CDR2 sequences are SGDLS and YYNGEE. The CDR3 DNA sequence: TGTGCCAGCAGCGGATACTTCGTGGAGCACTCTGGGGCCAACGTCCTGACTTTC. Protein product: CASSGYFVEHSGANVLTF. Based on the CDR3 plus reference TRBV9 and TRBJ2-6, the full variable domain is DSGVTQTPKHLITATGQRVTLRCSPRSGDLSVYWYQQSLDQGLQFLIQYYNGEERAKGNILERFSAQQFPDLHSELNLSSLELGDSALYFCASSGYFVEHSGANVLTFGAGSRLTVL.

The rearrangement links TRBV5-1 to TRBJ2-1; 8 bases are shared with TRBD1. CDR1 SGHRS and CDR2 YFSETQ come from the germline V gene. With 3 bases clipped from V and 4 bases from J, the junction kept 6 bases outside the gene matches. The CDR3 extends over 15 amino acids. The CDR3, as DNA: TGCGCCAGCAGCTCCGACGGGACAGGTTACAATGAGCAGTTCTTC. Protein product: CASSSDGTGYNEQFF.

The chain has TRBV6-6 and TRBJ2-7, with D maybe TRBD1 (6 bases). V was cut by 6 bases and J by 3 bases, with 9 bases left in between. Germline CDR1 reads MNHNY; CDR2 reads SVGAGI (reference sequence). CDR3 length: 12 residues. CDR3 DNA sequence: TGTGCCAGCAGAGGACAGATCTACGAGCAGTACTTC. It codes for CASRGQIYEQYF.